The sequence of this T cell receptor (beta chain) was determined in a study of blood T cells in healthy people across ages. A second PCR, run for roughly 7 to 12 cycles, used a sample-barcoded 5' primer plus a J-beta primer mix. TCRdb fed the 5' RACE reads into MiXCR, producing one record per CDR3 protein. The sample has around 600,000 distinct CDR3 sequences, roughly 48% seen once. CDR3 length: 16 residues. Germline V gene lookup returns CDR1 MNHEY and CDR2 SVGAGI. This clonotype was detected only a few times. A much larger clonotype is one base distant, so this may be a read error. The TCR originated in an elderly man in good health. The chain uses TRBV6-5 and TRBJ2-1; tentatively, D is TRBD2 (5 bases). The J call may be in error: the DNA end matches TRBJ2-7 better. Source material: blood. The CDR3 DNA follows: TGTGCCAGCAGTACAAGAGGGAGTAGGTCCTACAATGAGCAGTACTTC. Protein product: CASSTRGSRSYNEQYF.